One and the same sample provided the 28 T cell receptor beta chains below, sequenced in a study of graft-versus-host responses after intestinal transplantation. Their recognized antigens are unknown. Repertoires were generated with immunoSEQ multiplex PCR, while TCRdb's copy carries only in-frame clones and drops some. This table holds 55,000 to 75,000 clones, over 70% found once. The input for sequencing was unstimulated CD4+ T cells sorted from spleen or lymph node cells, taken before transplant. The receptors here all came from a human donor who was the organ donor for an intestinal transplant.

This chain connects TRBV2 to TRBJ2-6; 9 bases are a match to TRBD1. There are 17 residues in the CDR3. The V gene end was trimmed by 5 bases and the J gene end by 0 bases; junction bases not matched to a gene: 5. Germline CDR1 SNHLY, CDR2 FYNNEI. CDR3 residues: CASSRDRAPSGANVLTF. The CDR3 DNA reads as TGTGCCAGCAGTCGGGACAGGGCCCCCTCTGGGGCCAACGTCCTGACTTTC.

This chain uses TRBV25-1 with TRBJ2-3, with D perhaps TRBD2 (5 bases). The germline V gene encodes CDR1 MGHDK and CDR2 SYGVNS. Trimming stripped 2 bases from V and 0 bases from J, with 15 bases between. This CDR3 is built from 17 residues. The CDR3 region is CASSEGSGFTSTDTQYF. CDR3 nucleotides: TGTGCCAGCAGTGAAGGGAGCGGATTTACTAGCACAGATACGCAGTATTTT. The full variable domain, in which reference TRBV25-1 and TRBJ2-3 provide the parts outside the CDR3, is EADIYQTPRYLVIGTGKKITLECSQTMGHDKMYWYQQDPGMELHLIHYSYGVNSTEKGDLSSESTVSRIRTEHFPLTLESARPSHTSQYLCASSEGSGFTSTDTQYFGPGTRLTVL.

The V gene is TRBV15, the J gene TRBJ1-5; TRBD1 agrees at 8 bases. The germline V gene has CDR1 LNHNV and CDR2 YYDKDF (reference sequence). J gave up 9 bases and V 4 bases, and 14 bases lay outside the gene matches. The CDR3 extends over 16 amino acids. The CDR3 reads CATSTRTGKATRPQHF. Written as DNA, the CDR3 is TGTGCCACCAGCACCCGGACAGGGAAGGCAACCCGGCCCCAGCATTTT.

The chain uses TRBV7-6 and TRBJ1-5, with D hard to call. This CDR3 region has 14 residues. V was cut by 2 bases and J by 2 bases, with 7 bases left in between. Per the germline V gene, CDR1 is SGHVS and CDR2 is FNYEAQ. The CDR3 nucleotides read TGTGCCAGCAGCTTATTTGAGGGCAATCAGCCCCAGCATTTT. It encodes CASSLFEGNQPQHF. The full variable domain, rest sourced from reference TRBV7-6 and TRBJ1-5, is GAGVSQSPRYKVTKRGQDVALRCDPISGHVSLYWYRQALGQGPEFLTYFNYEAQQDKSGLPNDRFSAERPEGSISTLTIQRTEQRDSAMYRCASSLFEGNQPQHFGDGTRLSIL.

This rearrangement joins TRBV6-1 to TRBJ1-2, with TRBD1 matching over 7 bases. This CDR3 has 14 residues. Per the germline V gene, CDR1 is MNHNS and CDR2 is SASEGT. With 5 bases clipped from V and 0 bases from J, the junction kept 3 bases outside the gene matches. The DNA of the CDR3 is TGTGCCAGCAGTTTGGGACAGTCTAACTATGGCTACACCTTC. Translation: CASSLGQSNYGYTF.

CDR3 nucleotide sequence: TGTGCCTGGAAGGAGATTCGCCCGGTGAACACTGAAGCTTTCTTT. Translating gives CAWKEIRPVNTEAFF. The V and J genes are TRBV30 and TRBJ1-1; D call uncertain. The CDR3 spans 15 residues. The ends were cut back, 4 bases at V and 0 bases at J, with 15 bases in the middle. CDR1 is GTSNPN, CDR2 SVGIG, per germline (reference sequence).

The chain combines TRBV9 with TRBJ1-3; a weak D match, TRBD1 (5 bases). This CDR3 region has 15 residues. Trimming took 0 bases from V and 2 from J, leaving 9 bases between them. Germline V CDR1 and CDR2: SGDLS, YYNGEE. For the CDR3, the DNA is TGTGCCAGCAGCGTAGGGGGACTTCCTGGAAACACCATATATTTT. Translation gives CASSVGGLPGNTIYF.

The rearrangement links TRBV28 to TRBJ2-1; D uncertain. Germline assignment: CDR1 MDHEN and CDR2 SYDVKM. CDR3 length equals 15 residues. Trimming removed 8 bases at V and 0 bases at J, with 14 bases between. The CDR3 loop reads CASAPPPGSYNEQFF. CDR3 bases: TGTGCCAGCGCCCCTCCCCCAGGCTCCTACAATGAGCAGTTCTTC.

The rearrangement uses TRBV7-8 and TRBJ2-1; no clear D gene. Germline V CDR1 and CDR2: SGHVS, FQNEAQ. The germline V and J ends were trimmed by 1 base and 3 bases, with 10 bases remaining between them. The CDR3 covers 15 residues. CDR3 protein: CASSLDGEIYNEQFF. CDR3 sequence (DNA): TGTGCCAGCAGCTTAGACGGAGAAATCTACAATGAGCAGTTCTTC.

CDR3 coding DNA: TGCAGCGTGGTCGGGACAGCTAGTTCACCCCTCCACTTT. Translating it yields CSVVGTASSPLHF. The rearrangement uses TRBV29-1 and TRBJ1-6; TRBD1 agrees at 7 bases. The V gene end was trimmed by 6 bases and the J gene end by 9 bases; junction bases not matched to a gene: 8. The CDR3 covers 13 residues. In germline, CDR1 is SQVTM, CDR2 ANQGSEA.

V usage is TRBV15 and J usage is TRBJ2-5; TRBD2 matches 8 bases. CDR3 length: 16 residues. Germline CDR1 is LNHNV and CDR2 is YYDKDF (reference sequence). With V trimmed by 0 bases and J by 4 bases, 7 bases remained unmatched. CDR3 nucleotides: TGTGCCACCAGCAGAGATGGGGGTAGCGGGGTAGAGACCCAGTACTTC. This translates into CATSRDGGSGVETQYF.

The V and J genes are TRBV28 and TRBJ2-1, with TRBD2 matching over 14 bases. The CDR3 has 18 amino acids. The V gene end was trimmed by 5 bases and the J gene end by 4 bases; junction bases not matched to a gene: 10. Germline V gives CDR1 MDHEN, CDR2 SYDVKM. The CDR3 coding sequence is TGTGCCAGCAGTCCGGGTAGACTAGCGGGGGGGGGTTACAATGAGCAGTTCTTC. Amino acid sequence: CASSPGRLAGGGYNEQFF.

The CDR3 here is CASSYSGALGEKLFF. CDR3 sequence (DNA): TGTGCCAGCAGTTACTCCGGAGCCTTAGGTGAAAAACTGTTTTTT. The chain joins TRBV6-6 to TRBJ1-4; D not resolved. Germline CDR1 is MNHNY and CDR2 is SVGAGI (reference sequence). V was cut by 0 bases and J by 7 bases, with 12 bases left in between. This CDR3 spans 15 amino acids.

The chain has TRBV7-9 and TRBJ2-2, with D possibly being TRBD2 (5 bases). The V gene lost 4 bases and the J gene lost 2 bases, with 14 bases spanning the gap. The CDR3 spans 16 residues. Germline CDR1 and CDR2: SEHNR and FQNEAQ (reference sequence). The CDR3 reads CASSSASGTNTGELFF. In DNA, the CDR3 is TGTGCCAGCAGCTCCGCCTCGGGAACAAACACCGGGGAGCTGTTTTTT.

This chain joins TRBV6-1 and TRBJ2-2; 16 nucleotides line up with TRBD2. Germline V lookup: CDR1 MNHNS, CDR2 SASEGT. The CDR3 runs 19 residues. V was pared by 2 bases and J by 6 bases, with 9 bases of the junction left unmatched. CDR3 loop: CASSESGTSGGGIPGELFF. CDR3 in DNA: TGTGCCAGCAGTGAAAGCGGGACTAGCGGGGGGGGCATTCCCGGGGAGCTGTTTTTT.

The rearrangement uses TRBV5-1 and TRBJ2-1; D perhaps matches TRBD2 (6 bases). V lost 0 bases to trimming and J lost 0 bases, with 10 bases between them. Germline V gene sequence: CDR1 SGHRS, CDR2 YFSETQ. The CDR3 runs 16 residues. The CDR3 sequence: CASSLEGGASYNEQFF. The DNA of the CDR3 is TGCGCCAGCAGCTTGGAAGGCGGGGCCTCCTACAATGAGCAGTTCTTC.

V is TRBV4-2 and J is TRBJ2-1; the match to TRBD2 covers 15 bases. Per the germline V gene, CDR1 is LGHNA and CDR2 is YNFKEQ. The CDR3 consists of 17 residues. V shed 4 bases and J 7 bases; nucleotides not matched to a gene: 8. The CDR3 region has the DNA TGTGCCAGCAGCCCGGGACTAGCGGGGGGATTTTCGAATGAGCAGTTCTTC. This gives the protein CASSPGLAGGFSNEQFF.

This rearrangement joins TRBV7-2 to TRBJ2-2; TRBD1 aligns across 7 bases. The ends lost 1 base at V and 5 bases at J; junction bases unmatched: 7. Germline lookup yields CDR1 SGHTA and CDR2 FQGNSA. The CDR3 runs to 16 residues. The DNA for the CDR3 is TGTGCCAGCAGCTTAGTGGCAGGGGGATATACCGGGGAGCTGTTTTTT. It yields the protein CASSLVAGGYTGELFF.

V and J are TRBV5-1 and TRBJ1-1; a weak D match, TRBD1 (6 bases). Trimming removed 4 bases from V and 6 bases from J, with 13 bases in between. Germline-derived CDR1 and CDR2 are SGHRS and YFSETQ. The CDR3 contains 13 residues. CDR3 protein: CASSADRPPEAFF. The CDR3 coding sequence is TGCGCCAGCAGCGCCGACAGGCCTCCTGAAGCTTTCTTT.

V and J are TRBV14 and TRBJ1-6, with D uncertain. Trimming cost V 4 bases and J 11 bases, with 12 bases left between them. The CDR3 is made up of 13 amino acids. Germline V gene sequence: CDR1 SGHDN, CDR2 FVKESK. The CDR3 sequence is CASSPSRVAPLHF. For the CDR3, the DNA is TGTGCCAGCAGCCCCTCTCGGGTGGCACCCCTCCACTTT. The full variable domain, in which reference TRBV14 and TRBJ1-6 provide the parts outside the CDR3, is EAGVTQFPSHSVIEKGQTVTLRCDPISGHDNLYWYRRVMGKEIKFLLHFVKESKQDESGMPNNRFLAERTGGTYSTLKVQPAELEDSGVYFCASSPSRVAPLHFGNGTRLTVT.

This clone was found a few times. This sequence joins TRBV19 and TRBJ2-1, with TRBD2 matching 8 bases. J was trimmed by 8 bases and V by 4 bases; bases with no gene match: 10. Germline V lookup: CDR1 LNHDA, CDR2 SQIVND (reference sequence). The CDR3 runs to 15 residues. The CDR3 loop is CASSTLAGSRDEQFF. The DNA of the CDR3 is TGTGCCAGTAGTACCTTAGCGGGGTCACGGGATGAGCAGTTCTTC.

This clone was recorded once. The chain combines TRBV5-1 with TRBJ2-1; possibly TRBD1 for D (6 bases). Germline CDR1 is SGHRS and CDR2 is YFSETQ. The V end was cut by 2 bases, the J end by 6 bases, with 15 bases between. The CDR3 has 15 amino acids. CDR3 region: CASSFGGMTGNEQFF. For the CDR3, the DNA is TGCGCCAGCAGCTTTGGGGGTATGACAGGCAATGAGCAGTTCTTC.

This chain uses TRBV15 with TRBJ1-5; D is uncertain. Germline CDR1 reads LNHNV; CDR2 reads YYDKDF (reference sequence). Deletions cut 1 base from V and 1 base from J, with 11 bases between. The CDR3 has 16 residues. CDR3 sequence reads: CATSRVGGESNQPQHF. Written as DNA, the CDR3 is TGTGCCACCAGCAGAGTGGGCGGGGAGAGCAATCAGCCCCAGCATTTT.

This chain uses TRBV4-3 with TRBJ1-2; 7 bases fit TRBD1. J gave up 2 bases and V 4 bases, and 13 bases lay outside the gene matches. From germline, CDR1 is LGHNA and CDR2 YSLEER. The CDR3 is 17 amino acids. The CDR3 DNA reads TGCGCCAGCAGCCTTGACAGGGTGGGAACTTCCAACTATGGCTACACCTTC. Protein: CASSLDRVGTSNYGYTF.

The V and J genes are TRBV4-2 and TRBJ1-4; D unresolved. Germline lookup yields CDR1 LGHNA and CDR2 YNFKEQ. Trimming took 1 base from V and 4 from J, leaving 13 bases between them. The CDR3 sequence is 16 residues long. CDR3 coding DNA: TGTGCCAGCAGCCAAGTCCTCGGGAGTAATAATGAAAAACTGTTTTTT. Protein sequence: CASSQVLGSNNEKLFF.

The V gene is TRBV2, the J gene TRBJ2-3; a possible D gene is TRBD1 (5 bases). CDR3 length equals 13 residues. The germline V and J ends were trimmed by 6 bases and 6 bases, with 13 bases remaining between them. CDR1 and CDR2 (germline): SNHLY, FYNNEI. The chain's CDR3 is CASSFGSGDTQYF. The CDR3 DNA reads TGTGCCAGCAGCTTTGGTTCAGGGGATACGCAGTATTTT.

This clone has just a few counts. The chain employs TRBV5-1 and TRBJ1-3; weak D call: TRBD1 (6 bases). The CDR3 covers 15 residues. The V end lost 0 bases, the J end lost 3 bases, and 10 bases lay between the germline ends. CDR1 is SGHRS, CDR2 YFSETQ, per germline. The CDR3 coding sequence is TGCGCCAGCAGCTTGGACGGGACAAGTGGAAACACCATATATTTT. It yields the protein CASSLDGTSGNTIYF.

This chain joins TRBV7-2 and TRBJ2-1, with TRBD2 as a possible D gene (6 bases). The CDR3 loop spans 17 amino acids. Per the germline V gene, CDR1 is SGHTA and CDR2 is FQGNSA. Trimming stripped 5 bases from V and 7 bases from J, with 24 bases between. CDR3 sequence reads: CASSPPGLLISENEQFF. The CDR3 nucleotides are TGTGCCAGCAGCCCCCCGGGACTCCTCATATCCGAGAATGAGCAGTTCTTC.